This TCR beta chain was sequenced for a study of blood T cell repertoires in COVID-19. As for the study in general: The United States, Italy and Spain provided the acute and convalescent COVID-19 samples. In each case, the material was cDNA or gDNA derived from T cells, B-cell-depleted T cells, or PBMCs.

In the original analysis: The authors estimated nucleated cell counts from reference gene primer amplification. Only in-frame clones appear in the TCRdb table, and some are missing; sequencing was by immunoSEQ multiplex PCR. That table is the source of V, J and clone size, and D and trimming were worked out from the DNA. The sample consists of about 220,000 clones, about four fifths of them appearing once. V lost 3 bases and J lost 4, with 7 bases in between. This CDR3 has 12 amino acids. Germline-derived CDR1 and CDR2 are DFQATT and SNEGSKA (reference sequence). The receptor was isolated from a woman aged 55-69 years with acute or convalescent COVID-19. Specimen: peripheral blood. V is TRBV20-1 and J is TRBJ1-5; the D is unclear. The CDR3 nucleotides read TGCAGTGCTAGTCGGAGGAATCAGCCCCAGCATTTT. Amino acids: CSASRRNQPQHF.